The text below deals with one T cell receptor beta chain. CDR3 length: 13 amino acids. V lost 0 bases and J lost 2, with 6 bases in between. Per germline, CDR1 SGDLS and CDR2 YYNGEE. Libraries were prepared by immunoSEQ multiplex PCR; TCRdb keeps only in-frame clonotypes and omits some of them. The sample has some 93,000 clones, around 92% seen once. These data are taken from a study of T cell changes during pregnancy in multiple sclerosis. The sample here was peripheral blood, taken after pregnancy. The sequence derives from a female donor with multiple sclerosis, enrolled in a pregnancy study. J is TRBJ2-7 and V is TRBV9, with D possibly being TRBD1 (5 bases). The CDR3: CASSVGGTYEQYF. The CDR3 bases are TGTGCCAGCAGCGTAGGGGGCACCTACGAGCAGTACTTC.